Listed here are 19 T cell receptor beta chains from one sample, sequenced in a study of blood T cell repertoires in COVID-19. The method was immunoSEQ multiplex PCR; TCRdb's version includes in-frame clones alone and lacks a portion of them. In the table there are around 310,000 clones, approximately 91% of which are singletons. The sample comprised PBMCs or T cells enriched from blood (not recorded which). These receptors originate from a woman in her 40s who had recovered from COVID-19.

This chain joins TRBV15 and TRBJ1-5, with D unresolved. The CDR3 is made up of 16 amino acids. The germline V gene has CDR1 LNHNV and CDR2 YYDKDF (reference sequence). The germline V and J ends were trimmed by 0 bases and 1 base, with 10 bases remaining between them. The DNA of the CDR3 is TGTGCCACCAGCAGAGAAGAAATTGGCAGCAATCAGCCCCAGCATTTT. Translation gives CATSREEIGSNQPQHF.

The V gene is TRBV24-1, the J gene TRBJ1-1; 7 positions agree with TRBD1. The CDR3 length is 14 residues. The germline gives CDR1 KGHDR, CDR2 SFDVKD. Trimming removed 5 bases from V and 3 bases from J; junction bases left unmatched: 5. The CDR3 DNA reads TGTGCCACCAGTGGGAGGGGGCCAGACACTGAAGCTTTCTTT. This encodes CATSGRGPDTEAFF.

The chain uses TRBV18 and TRBJ2-1; D gene ambiguous. V lost 6 bases to trimming and J lost 8 bases, with 11 bases between them. The length of the CDR3 is 12 residues. Germline V gene sequence: CDR1 KGHSH, CDR2 LQKENI. The DNA for the CDR3 is TGTGCCAGCTCTCGATTTCGGGATGAGCAGTTCTTC. Amino acids: CASSRFRDEQFF.

The rearrangement joins TRBV27 to TRBJ2-7; 7 nucleotides align to TRBD1. CDR1 is MNHEY and CDR2 is SMNVEV in the germline V gene (reference sequence). Losses at the gene ends were 5 bases for V and 0 bases for J; bases not matched to a gene: 10. The CDR3 has 16 amino acids. The CDR3 spells CASSPKSDRTSYEQYF. For the CDR3, the DNA is TGTGCCAGCAGTCCAAAATCGGACAGGACCTCCTACGAGCAGTACTTC.

Note on this clone: The junction differs from germline at one of its ends, possibly a read error. The rearrangement joins TRBV7-7 to TRBJ2-1, with a tentative D call TRBD2 (6 bases). The CDR3 spans 13 residues. Germline V CDR1 and CDR2: SSHAT, FNYEAQ (reference sequence). CDR3 loop: CASSSDWGDEQFF. CDR3 nucleotides: TGTGCTAGCAGCTCCGACTGGGGGGATGAGCAGTTCTTC.

The chain uses TRBV7-2 and TRBJ1-5; a weak D match, TRBD1 (5 bases). CDR1 is SGHTA, CDR2 FQGNSA, per germline. Trimming left V 3 bases short and J 4 bases short, with 10 bases between. CDR3 length: 14 residues. Written as DNA, the CDR3 is TGTGCCAGCAGCTTTGGAACAGGAAATCAGCCCCAGCATTTT. Amino acids: CASSFGTGNQPQHF.

The J gene is TRBJ2-7, the V gene TRBV28; 10 bases match TRBD2. Trimming removed 5 bases from V and 3 bases from J; junction bases left unmatched: 7. CDR1 is MDHEN and CDR2 is SYDVKM in the germline V gene. This CDR3 is built from 15 residues. The CDR3: CASSPLAGVNYEQYF. CDR3 coding DNA: TGTGCCAGCAGTCCCCTAGCGGGGGTAAACTACGAGCAGTACTTC. Together with reference TRBV28 and TRBJ2-7, the CDR3 gives the full variable domain: DVKVTQSSRYLVKRTGEKVFLECVQDMDHENMFWYRQDPGLGLRLIYFSYDVKMKEKGDIPEGYSVSREKKERFSLILESASTNQTSMYLCASSPLAGVNYEQYFGPGTRLTVT.

This clone was counted only a few times. The chain links TRBV19 to TRBJ2-3; 11 nucleotides agree with TRBD2. V dropped 4 bases and J dropped 6; count of bases not matched to a gene: 6. The CDR3 loop spans 15 amino acids. Germline CDR1 and CDR2: LNHDA and SQIVND (reference sequence). The CDR3 coding sequence is TGTGCCAGTAGTACTAGCGGGGGGAGCATGGATACGCAGTATTTT. This encodes CASSTSGGSMDTQYF.

CDR3 sequence reads: CATSRDGTGVSPLHF. The DNA for the CDR3 is TGTGCCACCAGCAGAGACGGGACAGGGGTATCACCCCTCCACTTT. The chain employs TRBV15 and TRBJ1-6, with TRBD1 matching 10 bases. Germline V gives CDR1 LNHNV, CDR2 YYDKDF (reference sequence). The CDR3 length is 15 residues. The J segment lost 10 bases and the V segment lost 0 bases, leaving 3 bases of the junction unmatched.

The chain combines TRBV19 with TRBJ1-3; D unclear. The CDR3 is 12 residues long. Germline V gene data show CDR1 as LNHDA and CDR2 as SQIVND (reference sequence). Trimming stripped 5 bases from V and 11 bases from J, with 13 bases between. The CDR3 region is CASSPPEGAIYF. CDR3 coding DNA: TGTGCCAGTAGTCCACCCGAGGGAGCCATATATTTT.

This clone turned up a few times. The chain has TRBV5-1 and TRBJ1-3; D gene ambiguous. The ends were cut back, 0 bases at V and 2 bases at J, with 12 bases in the middle. Germline-derived CDR1 and CDR2 are SGHRS and YFSETQ. This CDR3 is built from 16 residues. CDR3 protein: CASSLEGREPGNTIYF. Here the CDR3 DNA reads TGCGCCAGCAGCTTGGAAGGGAGGGAACCTGGAAACACCATATATTTT.

The chain uses TRBV19 and TRBJ2-7, with D perhaps TRBD1 (5 bases). The CDR3 covers 14 residues. V dropped 6 bases and J dropped 3 bases, with 15 bases sitting between them. The germline V gene encodes CDR1 LNHDA and CDR2 SQIVND (reference sequence). CDR3 nucleotide sequence: TGTGCCAGTAGGCCCCAGGGTAGTGGCTACGAGCAGTACTTC. This encodes CASRPQGSGYEQYF.

V gene TRBV27 combines with J gene TRBJ2-7, with a weak D call TRBD1 (6 bases). Germline V lookup: CDR1 MNHEY, CDR2 SMNVEV (reference sequence). The CDR3 totals 15 residues. V lost 6 bases, J lost 3 bases, and 18 bases lay in between. CDR3 protein: CASRYLAGVGYEQYF. The CDR3 DNA reads as TGTGCCAGCAGATACCTAGCAGGGGTGGGCTACGAGCAGTACTTC.

The genes are TRBV4-1 and TRBJ2-1; 12 positions agree with TRBD2. CDR3 length: 15 residues. Germline CDR1 and CDR2: MGHRA and YSYEKL. The V gene end was trimmed by 4 bases and the J gene end by 5 bases; junction bases not matched to a gene: 3. CDR3 sequence reads: CASSLGLAGNNEQFF. In DNA, the CDR3 is TGCGCCAGCAGCCTCGGACTAGCGGGAAACAATGAGCAGTTCTTC.

The V gene is TRBV5-6, the J gene TRBJ1-2; D remains ambiguous. V was shortened by 6 bases and J by 6 bases, with 18 bases between the two germline ends. CDR1 and CDR2 from the germline V gene are SGHDT and YYEEEE. This CDR3 is built from 14 residues. The CDR3 protein is CASNPRPRKNGYTF. In nucleotides, the CDR3 is TGTGCCAGCAACCCTAGACCGAGAAAAAATGGCTACACCTTC.

This clone showed up just a few times. The chain is built from TRBV4-1 and TRBJ1-6; 7 bases agree with TRBD1. Looked up from germline, CDR1 is MGHRA and CDR2 is YSYEKL. V lost 1 base, J lost 6 bases, and 6 bases stayed unmatched. The CDR3 has 16 residues. The CDR3 DNA follows: TGCGCCAGCAGCCAAGGACAGGGCCTTTCTAATTCACCCCTCCACTTT. Amino acid sequence: CASSQGQGLSNSPLHF.

V is TRBV11-2 and J is TRBJ2-7; tentative D call: TRBD2 (6 bases). This CDR3 spans 15 amino acids. V lost 7 bases and J 3 bases, leaving 19 bases between the germline ends. CDR1 SGHAT and CDR2 FQNNGV come from the germline V gene. CDR3 sequence reads: CASNPHGGSDYEQYF. In DNA, the CDR3 is TGTGCCAGCAACCCCCATGGGGGGTCAGACTACGAGCAGTACTTC.

This sequence joins TRBV5-1 and TRBJ2-3, with 10 bases aligning to TRBD2. CDR1 SGHRS and CDR2 YFSETQ come from the germline V gene. This CDR3 comprises 15 residues. V was pared by 5 bases and J by 2 bases, with 5 bases of the junction left unmatched. In DNA, the CDR3 is TGCGCCAGCAGGGATCTAGCGGGAGTCACAGATACGCAGTATTTT. It yields the protein CASRDLAGVTDTQYF.

With regard to this clone: Relative to the germline gene, one junction end is altered; a read error may explain this. The chain links TRBV13 to TRBJ2-7; D not certain. Per germline, CDR1 PRHDT and CDR2 FYEKMQ (reference sequence). This CDR3 region has 13 residues. CDR3 coding DNA: TGTGCCAGCAGCCTAGGAACTCTCTACGAGCAGTACTTC. Residues: CASSLGTLYEQYF.